This is a list of T cell receptor beta chains from one sample in a study of blood T cell repertoires in COVID-19. TCRdb's copy holds only in-frame clones and misses some; the assay was immunoSEQ multiplex PCR. The table includes about 45,000 clones, about 90% detected once. Sequencing was carried out using peripheral blood. The source of these receptors is a human donor in a cohort sampled during active COVID-19. The CDR3 runs from the conserved cysteine through the conserved F or W. D genes are given only for firm matches. Clone size, where shown, is once, few, many, or a class for clones that have expanded.

V gene: TRBV12-3/TRBV12-4; clone size: -; J gene: TRBJ1-1; CDR3 length: 13; D gene: TRBD1; CDR3 DNA: TGTGCCAGCAGTTTACCAGGGGGCACTGAAGCTTTCTTT; CDR3 protein: CASSLPGGTEAFF
V gene: TRBV11-3; clone size: -; J gene: TRBJ2-3; CDR3 length: 15; D gene: TRBD2; CDR3 DNA: TGTGCCAGCAGCTCGGGACTAGCGGGCACAGATACGCAGTATTTT; CDR3 protein: CASSSGLAGTDTQYF
V gene: TRBV4-1; clone size: -; J gene: TRBJ2-1; CDR3 length: 13; D gene: -; CDR3 DNA: TGCGCCAGCAGCTCGGACAGACGCTCCCCACTGTTCTTC; CDR3 protein: CASSSDRRSPLFF
V gene: TRBV24-1; clone size: -; J gene: TRBJ2-7; CDR3 length: 11; D gene: -; CDR3 DNA: TGTGCCGGAAGGGGATCTCGGGAGCAGTACTTC; CDR3 protein: CAGRGSREQYF
V gene: TRBV7-9; clone size: -; J gene: TRBJ2-2; CDR3 length: 15; D gene: -; CDR3 DNA: TGTGCCAGCAGCCAGGGGGGCCGGACAACCGGGGAGCTGTTTTTT; CDR3 protein: CASSQGGRTTGELFF
V gene: TRBV7-2; clone size: -; J gene: TRBJ1-6; CDR3 length: 15; D gene: -; CDR3 DNA: TGTGCCAGCCGGGCGGGTTTCACCTATAATTCACCCCTCCACTTT; CDR3 protein: CASRAGFTYNSPLHF
V gene: TRBV19; clone size: -; J gene: TRBJ1-2; CDR3 length: 12; D gene: -; CDR3 DNA: TGTGCCAGTAGCCCTGGACTGGGTGGCTACACCTTC; CDR3 protein: CASSPGLGGYTF
V gene: TRBV29-1; clone size: -; J gene: TRBJ2-5; CDR3 length: 14; D gene: TRBD2; CDR3 DNA: TGCAGCGCAAGAACTAGCGGGAAGGGAGAGACCCAGTACTTC; CDR3 protein: CSARTSGKGETQYF
V gene: TRBV19; clone size: -; J gene: TRBJ2-1; CDR3 length: 13; D gene: -; CDR3 DNA: TGTGCCAGTAGTATAGTAAGACTAGGTGAGCAGTTCTTC; CDR3 protein: CASSIVRLGEQFF
V gene: TRBV5-1; clone size: -; J gene: TRBJ2-1; CDR3 length: 16; D gene: -; CDR3 DNA: TGCGCCAGCAGCTTGGCCGTAGCGCCCTCCTACAATGAGCAGTTCTTC; CDR3 protein: CASSLAVAPSYNEQFF
V gene: TRBV12-5; clone size: -; J gene: TRBJ2-5; CDR3 length: 13; D gene: -; CDR3 DNA: TGTGCTAGTGGTTTGCACGGGTACGAGACCCAGTACTTC; CDR3 protein: CASGLHGYETQYF
V gene: TRBV6-5; clone size: -; J gene: TRBJ2-3; CDR3 length: 14; D gene: TRBD2; CDR3 DNA: TGTGCCTGTCAGCGGGGGGGACACACAGATACGCAGTATTTT; CDR3 protein: CACQRGGHTDTQYF
V gene: TRBV27; clone size: -; J gene: TRBJ2-7; CDR3 length: 17; D gene: TRBD2; CDR3 DNA: TGTGCCAGCACGAACCATAGCGGGGGGTCGCCCTCCTACGAGCAGTACTTC; CDR3 protein: CASTNHSGGSPSYEQYF
V gene: TRBV5-1; clone size: -; J gene: TRBJ2-2; CDR3 length: 16; D gene: -; CDR3 DNA: TGCGCCAGCAGCTTGATAGCGAGCGCGAACACCGGGGAGCTGTTTTTT; CDR3 protein: CASSLIASANTGELFF
V gene: TRBV24-1; clone size: -; J gene: TRBJ1-3; CDR3 length: 15; D gene: -; CDR3 DNA: TGTGCCACCTCGGAAGCAGGGCCCTCTGGAAACACCATATATTTT; CDR3 protein: CATSEAGPSGNTIYF
V gene: TRBV15; clone size: -; J gene: TRBJ1-1; CDR3 length: 14; D gene: -; CDR3 DNA: TGTGCCACCAGCAGAGATAGGGCGGGAAGGGTGGCTTTCTTT; CDR3 protein: CATSRDRAGRVAFF
V gene: TRBV4-1; clone size: -; J gene: TRBJ2-7; CDR3 length: 15; D gene: TRBD2; CDR3 DNA: TGCGCCAGCAGCCAAGGTGGGACTAGCGCATACGAGCAGTACTTC; CDR3 protein: CASSQGGTSAYEQYF
V gene: TRBV19; clone size: -; J gene: TRBJ2-1; CDR3 length: 16; D gene: TRBD1; CDR3 DNA: TGTGCCAGTAGTCCCGGACAGGGACCTTCCTACAATGAGCAGTTCTTC; CDR3 protein: CASSPGQGPSYNEQFF
V gene: TRBV10-1; clone size: -; J gene: TRBJ1-1; CDR3 length: 14; D gene: TRBD1; CDR3 DNA: TGCGCCAGCAGTGGCGGCAGGGGGCTTGCTGAAGCTTTCTTT; CDR3 protein: CASSGGRGLAEAFF
V gene: TRBV3-1/TRBV3-2; clone size: -; J gene: TRBJ1-2; CDR3 length: 14; D gene: -; CDR3 DNA: TGTGCCAGCAGCCACAAAGCTACTAACTATGGCTACACCTTC; CDR3 protein: CASSHKATNYGYTF
V gene: TRBV5-1; clone size: -; J gene: TRBJ2-7; CDR3 length: 15; D gene: -; CDR3 DNA: TGCGCCAGCAGCCTAACGGACACCTACCCCTACGAGCAGTACTTC; CDR3 protein: CASSLTDTYPYEQYF
V gene: TRBV7-9; clone size: -; J gene: TRBJ2-7; CDR3 length: 13; D gene: TRBD1; CDR3 DNA: TGTGCCAGCAGCCGGACAGGAACCTACGAGCAGTACTTC; CDR3 protein: CASSRTGTYEQYF
V gene: TRBV3-1/TRBV3-2; clone size: -; J gene: TRBJ2-1; CDR3 length: 17; D gene: TRBD2; CDR3 DNA: TGTGCCAGCAGCCAAGTCGGGGTGACTAGCGGGTACAATGAGCAGTTCTTC; CDR3 protein: CASSQVGVTSGYNEQFF
V gene: TRBV24-1; clone size: -; J gene: TRBJ2-3; CDR3 length: 15; D gene: TRBD2; CDR3 DNA: TGTGCCACCAGTGGCAGACTAGCGGGGGCAGATACGCAGTATTTT; CDR3 protein: CATSGRLAGADTQYF
V gene: TRBV12-3/TRBV12-4; clone size: -; J gene: TRBJ2-7; CDR3 length: 12; D gene: -; CDR3 DNA: TGTGCCAGCAGTCCCGACATCCACGAGCAGTACTTC; CDR3 protein: CASSPDIHEQYF
V gene: TRBV7-9; clone size: -; J gene: TRBJ2-1; CDR3 length: 15; D gene: TRBD2; CDR3 DNA: TGTGCCAGCAGCCCGAGCGGGGGGGCCAGAAATGAGCAGTTCTTC; CDR3 protein: CASSPSGGARNEQFF
V gene: TRBV2; clone size: once; J gene: TRBJ2-2; CDR3 length: 12; D gene: -; CDR3 DNA: TGTGCCAGCAGTGAAGCGCTAGGGGAGCTGTTTTTT; CDR3 protein: CASSEALGELFF
V gene: TRBV2; clone size: -; J gene: TRBJ1-2; CDR3 length: 14; D gene: -; CDR3 DNA: TGTGCCAGCAGCGGGAAAAGGACCGGGGGTTACTACACCTTC; CDR3 protein: CASSGKRTGGYYTF
V gene: TRBV5-4; clone size: -; J gene: TRBJ1-1; CDR3 length: 13; D gene: -; CDR3 DNA: TGTGCCAGCAGCTCCCTCAGGGGTTCTGAAGCTTTCTTT; CDR3 protein: CASSSLRGSEAFF
V gene: TRBV10-1; clone size: -; J gene: TRBJ2-1; CDR3 length: 15; D gene: TRBD2; CDR3 DNA: TGCGCCAGCAGTGAACTAGCGGGGGGGCTCGGTGAGCAGTTCTTC; CDR3 protein: CASSELAGGLGEQFF
V gene: TRBV28; clone size: -; J gene: TRBJ2-3; CDR3 length: 16; D gene: -; CDR3 DNA: TGTGCCAGCAGCCCTATAGGTGTAGGGGCTTTAGATACGCAGTATTTT; CDR3 protein: CASSPIGVGALDTQYF
V gene: TRBV6-5; clone size: -; J gene: TRBJ2-1; CDR3 length: 13; D gene: -; CDR3 DNA: TGTGCCAGCAGAAGCGGAGGGTGGTATGAGCAGTTCTTC; CDR3 protein: CASRSGGWYEQFF
V gene: TRBV2; clone size: few; J gene: TRBJ1-5; CDR3 length: 14; D gene: -; CDR3 DNA: TGTGCCAGCAGTACCAGGGTAGGGGCTCAGCCCCAGCATTTT; CDR3 protein: CASSTRVGAQPQHF
V gene: TRBV4-1; clone size: -; J gene: TRBJ1-1; CDR3 length: 13; D gene: -; CDR3 DNA: TGCGCCAGCAGCCAAGATCCACAGGGAAGCGCTTTCTTT; CDR3 protein: CASSQDPQGSAFF
V gene: TRBV27; clone size: -; J gene: TRBJ2-1; CDR3 length: 16; D gene: -; CDR3 DNA: TGTGCCAGCAGAAGAAATGGCCTAGGTCGTTGGAATGAGCAGTTCTTC; CDR3 protein: CASRRNGLGRWNEQFF
V gene: TRBV18; clone size: few; J gene: TRBJ2-1; CDR3 length: 17; D gene: TRBD2; CDR3 DNA: TGTGCCAGCTCACCTCCCCTTACGACTAGCGGGAATGGTGAGCAGTTCTTC; CDR3 protein: CASSPPLTTSGNGEQFF
V gene: TRBV2; clone size: -; J gene: TRBJ2-5; CDR3 length: 15; D gene: TRBD2; CDR3 DNA: TGTGCCAGCAGGACCAGACTAGCGGGAAGAGAGACCCAGTACTTC; CDR3 protein: CASRTRLAGRETQYF
V gene: TRBV4-1; clone size: once; J gene: TRBJ2-1; CDR3 length: 14; D gene: -; CDR3 DNA: TGCGCCAGCAGCGTGGGGGGGCCATACAATGAGCAGTTCTTC; CDR3 protein: CASSVGGPYNEQFF
V gene: TRBV5-6; clone size: -; J gene: TRBJ2-3; CDR3 length: 15; D gene: -; CDR3 DNA: TGTGCCAGCAGCTTGCGGTCAGGAGCGGCAGATACGCAGTATTTT; CDR3 protein: CASSLRSGAADTQYF
V gene: TRBV10-3; clone size: -; J gene: TRBJ2-3; CDR3 length: 15; D gene: TRBD1; CDR3 DNA: TGTGCCATCAAACTCAGACAGGGGGGGGCAGATACGCAGTATTTT; CDR3 protein: CAIKLRQGGADTQYF